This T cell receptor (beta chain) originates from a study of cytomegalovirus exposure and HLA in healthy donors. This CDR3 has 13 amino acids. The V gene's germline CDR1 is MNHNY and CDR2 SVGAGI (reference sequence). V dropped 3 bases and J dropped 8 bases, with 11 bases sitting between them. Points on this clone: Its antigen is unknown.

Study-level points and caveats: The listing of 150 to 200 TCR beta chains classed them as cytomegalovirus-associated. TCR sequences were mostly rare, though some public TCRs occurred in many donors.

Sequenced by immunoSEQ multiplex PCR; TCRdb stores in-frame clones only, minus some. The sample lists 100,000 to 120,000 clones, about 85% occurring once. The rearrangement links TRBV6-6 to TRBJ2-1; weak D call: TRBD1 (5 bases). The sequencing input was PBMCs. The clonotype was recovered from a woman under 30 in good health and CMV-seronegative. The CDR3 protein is CASSYQGIDEQFF. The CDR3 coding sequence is TGTGCCAGCAGTTATCAGGGCATCGATGAGCAGTTCTTC.